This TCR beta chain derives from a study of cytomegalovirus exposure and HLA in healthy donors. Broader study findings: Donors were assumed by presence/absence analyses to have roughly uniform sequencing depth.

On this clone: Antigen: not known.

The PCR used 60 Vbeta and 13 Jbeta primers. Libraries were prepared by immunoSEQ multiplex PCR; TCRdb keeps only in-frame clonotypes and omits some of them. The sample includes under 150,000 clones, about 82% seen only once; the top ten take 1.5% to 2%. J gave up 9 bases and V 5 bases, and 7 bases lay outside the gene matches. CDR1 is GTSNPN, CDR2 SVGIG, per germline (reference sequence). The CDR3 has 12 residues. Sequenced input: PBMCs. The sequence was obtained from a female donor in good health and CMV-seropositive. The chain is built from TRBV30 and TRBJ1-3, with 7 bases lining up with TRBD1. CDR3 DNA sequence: TGTGCCTGGGATTGGACAGGAGGCACCATATATTTT. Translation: CAWDWTGGTIYF.